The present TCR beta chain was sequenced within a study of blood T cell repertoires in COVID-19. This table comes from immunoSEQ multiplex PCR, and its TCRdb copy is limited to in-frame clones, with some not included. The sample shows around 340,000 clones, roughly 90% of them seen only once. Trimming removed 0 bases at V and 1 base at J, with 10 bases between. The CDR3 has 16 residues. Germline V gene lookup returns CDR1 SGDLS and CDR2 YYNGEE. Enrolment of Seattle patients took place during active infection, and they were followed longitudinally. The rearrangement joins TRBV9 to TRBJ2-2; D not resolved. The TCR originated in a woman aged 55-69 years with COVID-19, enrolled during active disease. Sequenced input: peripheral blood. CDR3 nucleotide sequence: TGTGCCAGCAGCGTAGGCCCCAGACTGAACACCGGGGAGCTGTTTTTT. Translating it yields CASSVGPRLNTGELFF.